This TCR beta chain was sequenced in a study of blood T cell repertoires in COVID-19. Study-level information: There were acute and convalescent COVID-19 samples, and they came from the United States, Italy and Spain. PBMCs, B-cell-depleted T cells, or T cells provided the cDNA or gDNA that made up the material.

V was clipped by 3 bases and J by 0 bases, with 15 bases between them. Germline V gives CDR1 SNHLY, CDR2 FYNNEI. The CDR3 runs to 17 residues. In the source study's methods: Estimation of nucleated cell counts was performed using reference gene primer amplification. Clones were read by immunoSEQ multiplex PCR, and TCRdb kept only the in-frame ones, dropping some. V and J calls and clone size come straight from that table; D and trimming were deduced from the DNA. The sample holds some 73,000 clones, about 79% seen once. V is TRBV2 and J is TRBJ1-5; maybe TRBD1 (5 bases). This TCR was recovered from a woman aged 55-70 years with acute or convalescent COVID-19. The source material was peripheral blood. The CDR3 spells CASSDRVASYSNQPQHF. CDR3 DNA: TGTGCCAGCAGTGACAGGGTTGCCTCTTATAGCAATCAGCCCCAGCATTTT.